Below are 30 T cell receptor beta chains sequenced from a single sample in a study of neurological immune-mediated disorders. TCRdb analysed the 5' RACE reads with MiXCR anew, one entry per CDR3 protein. The sample holds over 35,000 distinct CDR3 sequences, 2.5% seen once. The specimen was PBMCs. Receptors were obtained from a young man with multiple sclerosis.

The V gene is TRBV27, the J gene TRBJ2-7; TRBD1 or TRBD2 may be the D gene (5 bases each). Trimming cost V 5 bases and J 6 bases, with 17 bases left between them. In germline, CDR1 is MNHEY, CDR2 SMNVEV (reference sequence). The length of the CDR3 is 14 residues. This CDR3 reads CASSPTEGFSEQYF. DNA for the CDR3: TGTGCCAGCAGTCCCACAGAGGGGTTTAGCGAGCAGTACTTC.

This clonotype was counted a few times. This may come from a read error, since a much larger clone is one base off. Because it lacks the conserved phenylalanine or tryptophan at the end, this CDR3 is likely a read error. This chain links TRBV12-3 or TRBV12-4 with TRBJ2-4, with 8 bases lining up with TRBD1. The CDR3 contains 17 residues. Losses at the gene ends were 6 bases for V and 4 bases for J; bases not matched to a gene: 14. As DNA, the CDR3 is TGTGCCAGCAGCTCCGACAGGGGAAGGGGGGCGAAAAACATTCAGTACTGC. Residues: CASSSDRGRGAKNIQYC.

In this sample, this clonotype turned up many times. The chain uses TRBV20-1 and TRBJ1-4, with 9 bases that match TRBD1. The germline V gene has CDR1 DFQATT and CDR2 SNEGSKA (reference sequence). The CDR3 runs to 19 residues. V shed 0 bases and J 0 bases; nucleotides not matched to a gene: 11. DNA for the CDR3: TGCAGTGCTAGAGATCACGGGACAGGGATTCTTGCAACTAATGAAAAACTGTTTTTT. Its protein is CSARDHGTGILATNEKLFF.

This clonotype was recorded at least ten times. The chain combines TRBV7-2 with TRBJ1-2; D is unresolved. Germline V lookup: CDR1 SGHTA, CDR2 FQGNSA. The CDR3 has 16 amino acids. Trimming cost V 1 base and J 4 bases, with 16 bases left between them. The CDR3 reads CASSLGGRDSLYGYTF. The CDR3, as DNA: TGTGCCAGCAGCTTAGGTGGCAGAGATAGTCTCTATGGCTACACCTTC.

This clonotype was detected ten times or more. CDR3 sequence reads: CASSGEINPKETQYF. The CDR3 bases are TGTGCCAGCAGTGGCGAGATAAACCCAAAAGAGACCCAGTACTTC. The chain has TRBV25-1 and TRBJ2-5, with D unclear. This CDR3 comprises 15 residues. Trimming stripped 4 bases from V and 3 bases from J, with 15 bases between. CDR1 MGHDK and CDR2 SYGVNS come from the germline V gene.

There are many counts of this clonotype. For the CDR3, the DNA is TGTGCCAGCAGCTTAGGCACAGGGTGGGGACAAAATGAAAAACTGTTTTTT. Protein sequence: CASSLGTGWGQNEKLFF. This chain connects TRBV7-9 to TRBJ1-4; maybe TRBD1 (6 bases). The ends were cut back, 1 base at V and 5 bases at J, with 17 bases in the middle. From germline, CDR1 is SEHNR and CDR2 FQNEAQ (reference sequence). The CDR3 is 17 amino acids.

This clonotype was seen repeatedly, ten times or more. This chain links TRBV7-2 with TRBJ2-5, with D perhaps being TRBD1 or TRBD2 (5 bases each). The length of the CDR3 is 16 residues. From germline, CDR1 is SGHTA and CDR2 FQGNSA. Trimming took 6 bases from V and 4 from J, leaving 21 bases between them. The CDR3 loop is CASSRRGVRVGETQYF. CDR3 coding DNA: TGTGCCAGCAGTCGGAGAGGGGTCCGGGTGGGAGAGACCCAGTACTTC.

In this sample, this clonotype turned up a few times. The J gene is TRBJ2-3, the V gene TRBV9, with TRBD2 matching 13 bases. The CDR3 has 16 amino acids. The trim removed 4 bases at V and 4 bases at J, leaving 6 bases unmatched. Germline CDR1 and CDR2: SGDLS and YYNGEE. DNA for the CDR3: TGTGCCAGCAGCTCCCGGACTAGCGGGAGTGCAGATACGCAGTATTTT. Its translation: CASSSRTSGSADTQYF.

This clonotype has a count of ten or more. The chain uses TRBV7-8 and TRBJ1-2; D is uncertain. Per the germline V gene, CDR1 is SGHVS and CDR2 is FQNEAQ. V dropped 5 bases and J dropped 8 bases, with 12 bases sitting between them. The CDR3 runs 12 residues. In DNA form, the CDR3 reads TGTGCCAGCAGCCCAGCAACCGACGGCTACACCTTC. Translating gives CASSPATDGYTF.

This clonotype was observed at least ten times. The CDR3 DNA is TGTGCCAGCAGCGTAAGAGGGGGCGGCTACACCTTC. Its translation is CASSVRGGGYTF. The chain is built from TRBV11-1 and TRBJ1-2; 7 nucleotides align to TRBD1. The CDR3 length is 12 residues. Germline CDR1 SGHAT, CDR2 FQDESV (reference sequence). V lost 5 bases and J lost 8; bases outside the gene matches: 5.

This clonotype was seen at least ten times. This chain links TRBV25-1 with TRBJ2-5; 12 positions agree with TRBD1. Germline V CDR1 and CDR2: MGHDK, SYGVNS. Trimming removed 8 bases from V and 0 bases from J; junction bases left unmatched: 13. CDR3 length equals 18 residues. The CDR3 here is CASGTGTGGLSYQETQYF. CDR3 DNA: TGTGCCAGCGGAACCGGGACAGGGGGCCTCAGCTACCAAGAGACCCAGTACTTC.

Many counts were recorded for this clonotype. The chain links TRBV5-1 to TRBJ2-2; 7 nucleotides line up with TRBD1. This CDR3 has 16 residues. V trimming: 1 base; J trimming: 4 bases; junction bases outside the gene matches: 7. Germline CDR1 reads SGHRS; CDR2 reads YFSETQ. For the CDR3, the DNA is TGCGCCAGCAGCTTGCGGACAGGATGGGGCACCGGGGAGCTGTTTTTT. It translates to CASSLRTGWGTGELFF.

Many counts were recorded for this clonotype. The V call is TRBV6-4, the J call TRBJ2-2, with 10 bases that match TRBD1. Per germline, CDR1 MRHNA and CDR2 SNTAGT. The CDR3 loop spans 16 amino acids. The trim removed 0 bases at V and 5 bases at J, leaving 3 bases unmatched. In DNA form, the CDR3 reads TGTGCCAGCAGTGACTCGGACAGGGGGTCAACCGGGGAGCTGTTTTTT. Translated, it gives CASSDSDRGSTGELFF.

This clonotype has ten or more counts. V is TRBV11-2 and J is TRBJ1-1; D is uncertain. Germline values: CDR1 SGHAT, CDR2 FQNNGV. The CDR3 contains 15 residues. The germline V and J ends were trimmed by 2 bases and 1 base, with 11 bases remaining between them. This CDR3 reads CASSLNGWQNTEAFF. DNA for the CDR3: TGTGCCAGCAGCTTAAATGGCTGGCAGAACACTGAAGCTTTCTTT.

This clonotype was seen more than once but under ten times. One end of the junction varies from germline; a read error may be responsible. The V gene is TRBV5-1, the J gene TRBJ1-1; D is unresolved. The CDR3 sequence is 15 residues long. The germline CDR1 and CDR2 sequences are SGHRS and YFSETQ. In DNA, the CDR3 is TGCGCCAGCAGCTTGGGCAGCGCTGTGAACACTGAAGTTTTCTTT. Translating it yields CASSLGSAVNTEVFF.

Many counts were recorded for this clonotype. V usage is TRBV20-1 and J usage is TRBJ1-2; no definite D call. V shed 6 bases and J shed 10 bases, with 15 bases lying between them. The CDR3 is 11 residues long. CDR1 and CDR2 (germline): DFQATT, SNEGSKA (reference sequence). CDR3 nucleotide sequence: TGCAGTGCCGTTTCAGGAAGAACCTACACCTTC. Translating gives CSAVSGRTYTF.

This clonotype was detected ten times or more. This chain joins TRBV3-1 and TRBJ1-2, with unresolved D. The CDR3 consists of 13 residues. Germline CDR1 is LGHDT and CDR2 is YNNKEL (reference sequence). Trimming removed 4 bases from V and 6 bases from J, with 12 bases in between. The CDR3 spells CASSRKADDGYTF. Written as DNA, the CDR3 is TGTGCCAGCAGCCGAAAAGCGGACGATGGCTACACCTTC.

The chain carries TRBV6-2 or TRBV6-3 and TRBJ1-6; TRBD1 aligns across 7 bases. CDR1 MNHEY and CDR2 SVGEGT come from the germline V gene. V shed 6 bases, J shed 9 bases, and the junction held 11 bases outside the gene matches. The CDR3 runs 15 residues. CDR3 protein: CASRVTGKMSSPLHF. CDR3 DNA sequence: TGTGCCAGCAGGGTGACAGGGAAGATGAGTTCACCCCTCCACTTT.

This clonotype was detected ten times or more. V gene TRBV20-1 combines with J gene TRBJ1-1, with a weak D call TRBD1 (6 bases). The germline V gene encodes CDR1 DFQATT and CDR2 SNEGSKA (reference sequence). V was shortened by 1 base and J by 1 base, with 13 bases between the two germline ends. The CDR3 consists of 15 residues. CDR3 DNA: TGCAGTGCTAGAGCGAGGGGGAACCCGAACACTGAAGCTTTCTTT. This sequence encodes CSARARGNPNTEAFF.

Many counts were recorded for this clonotype. The chain employs TRBV7-2 and TRBJ2-7, with D possibly TRBD2 on 5 matching bases. CDR3 length equals 13 residues. The germline V gene encodes CDR1 SGHTA and CDR2 FQGNSA. The V end was cut by 3 bases, the J end by 0 bases, with 6 bases between. The CDR3: CASSFRGSYEQYF. The DNA for the CDR3 is TGTGCCAGCAGCTTTCGGGGCTCCTACGAGCAGTACTTC.

This clonotype was counted at least ten times. The chain uses TRBV20-1 and TRBJ2-5, with 8 bases identical to TRBD2. Germline trimming cut 6 bases from V and 4 bases from J; bases unmatched to any gene: 4. The CDR3 extends over 12 amino acids. In germline, CDR1 is DFQATT, CDR2 SNEGSKA (reference sequence). The CDR3 protein is CSAPGGGETQYF. DNA of the CDR3: TGCAGTGCCCCGGGAGGGGGAGAGACCCAGTACTTC.

This clonotype was picked up a small number of times. The rearrangement uses TRBV5-6 and TRBJ1-3, with a possible D match to TRBD1 (5 bases). This CDR3 region has 17 residues. Trimming took off 2 bases at V and 0 bases at J, with 15 bases between the two ends. CDR1 and CDR2 from the germline V gene are SGHDT and YYEEEE. CDR3 region: CASSLPNAGSSGNTIYF. The CDR3 DNA reads TGTGCCAGCAGCTTACCCAACGCAGGGTCCTCTGGAAACACCATATATTTT.

The J gene is TRBJ2-1, the V gene TRBV9; D unclear. This CDR3 has 16 residues. Germline V gene data show CDR1 as SGDLS and CDR2 as YYNGEE. V shed 4 bases and J shed 0 bases, with 14 bases lying between them. The CDR3 protein is CASSYPQVSSYNEQFF. CDR3 nucleotides: TGTGCCAGCAGCTACCCCCAGGTTTCCTCCTACAATGAGCAGTTCTTC.

As to this clonotype: Without the conserved terminal phenylalanine or tryptophan, this CDR3 likely stems from a read error. J is TRBJ2-5 and V is TRBV7-9, with D uncertain. CDR1 SEHNR and CDR2 FQNEAQ come from the germline V gene (reference sequence). V was shortened by 1 base and J by 5 bases, with 11 bases between the two germline ends. This CDR3 comprises 14 residues. The CDR3 protein is CASSLVPLEETQYN. The DNA for the CDR3 is TGTGCCAGCAGCTTAGTCCCCTTAGAGGAGACCCAGTACAAC.

Remarks on this clonotype: A junction boundary mismatches the germline segment, possibly from a read error. V and J are TRBV20-1 and TRBJ2-3; D ambiguous. This CDR3 has 12 amino acids. The germline V gene has CDR1 DFQATT and CDR2 SNEGSKA (reference sequence). For the CDR3, the DNA is TGCAGTGCTAGAGACAGCAAAGATACGCAGTATTTT. As protein: CSARDSKDTQYF.

This clonotype was counted many times. CDR3: CASSSPAITGNQPQHF. DNA of the CDR3: TGTGCCAGCAGTTCCCCGGCCATTACGGGCAATCAGCCCCAGCATTTT. This chain uses TRBV6-2 or TRBV6-3 with TRBJ1-5; D ambiguous. The CDR3 is made up of 16 amino acids. V gave up 4 bases and J gave up 2 bases, with 15 bases separating them. Germline V gene data show CDR1 as MNHEY and CDR2 as SVGEGT.

This clonotype has at least ten counts. The chain carries TRBV5-1 and TRBJ2-5; no reliable D call. There are 15 residues in the CDR3. V lost 4 bases, J lost 2 bases, and 15 bases lay in between. CDR1 is SGHRS, CDR2 YFSETQ, per germline. Written as DNA, the CDR3 is TGCGCCAGCAGCGATAAACGCGGCAAACAAGAGACCCAGTACTTC. Protein product: CASSDKRGKQETQYF.

This clonotype was counted many times. V usage is TRBV5-1 and J usage is TRBJ2-2; D tentatively reads TRBD1 or TRBD2 (5 bases each). Per the germline V gene, CDR1 is SGHRS and CDR2 is YFSETQ. The CDR3 consists of 15 residues. The V end lost 2 bases, the J end lost 4 bases, and 12 bases lay between the germline ends. CDR3 nucleotides: TGCGCCAGCAGCTTAGGTCCTGGGGGCACCGGGGAGCTGTTTTTT. Its protein is CASSLGPGGTGELFF. The full variable domain, in which reference TRBV5-1 and TRBJ2-2 provide the parts outside the CDR3, is KAGVTQTPRYLIKTRGQQVTLSCSPISGHRSVSWYQQTPGQGLQFLFEYFSETQRNKGNFPGRFSGRQFSNSRSEMNVSTLELGDSALYLCASSLGPGGTGELFFGEGSRLTVL.

This clonotype was detected ten times or more. CDR3 loop: CASSQDPGASYEQYF. The CDR3 nucleotides read TGTGCCAGCAGCCAAGATCCGGGAGCCTCGTACGAGCAGTACTTC. The chain carries TRBV3-1 and TRBJ2-7, with D maybe TRBD2 (6 bases). The CDR3 consists of 15 residues. Germline CDR1 is LGHDT and CDR2 is YNNKEL (reference sequence). The germline V and J ends were trimmed by 0 bases and 4 bases, with 13 bases remaining between them.

This clonotype was seen at least ten times. J is TRBJ2-2 and V is TRBV5-8; 9 nucleotides agree with TRBD1. CDR3 length: 17 amino acids. V shed 0 bases and J 4 bases; nucleotides not matched to a gene: 7. Germline V gene lookup returns CDR1 SGHTS and CDR2 YDEGEE. CDR3: CASSLGDGTGTTGELFF. The CDR3 nucleotides read TGTGCCAGCAGCTTGGGCGACGGGACAGGGACCACCGGGGAGCTGTTTTTT.